A selection of T cell receptor beta chains follows, all from one sample in a study of blood T cells in healthy people across ages. Each CDR3 protein is one row after TCRdb ran MiXCR on the 5' RACE reads. The data show some 1,500,000 distinct CDR3 sequences, 35% to 45% seen once. Material: blood. The receptors here all came from a woman between 18 and 30 years old in good health. Both conserved end residues are part of each CDR3. A D gene is named only where the DNA matches it firmly. Size tells how often a clone was seen (once, few, many) or the class of an expanded clone, and some rows leave it out.

D gene,J gene,clone size,V gene,CDR3 DNA,CDR3 protein
NA,TRBJ2-1,NA,TRBV6-2/TRBV6-3,TGTGCCAGCAGTTACGAGGCCCCCAATGAGCAGTTCTTC,CASSYEAPNEQFF
TRBD1,TRBJ1-1,once,TRBV20-1,TGCAGTGCTAGATCTACAGCGGACAGGGGGCATGGAGCTTTCTTT,CSARSTADRGHGAFF
TRBD2,TRBJ2-1,NA,TRBV29-1,TGCAGCGAAGGGTTAGCGGGAGCTATCAATGAGCAGTTCTTC,CSEGLAGAINEQFF
NA,TRBJ1-2,NA,TRBV9,TGTGCCAGCAGCGTAGAGCTTCCGAACTATGGCTACACCTTC,CASSVELPNYGYTF
TRBD2,TRBJ2-3,NA,TRBV29-1,TGCAGCGGTACCGGGACTAGCGGTTCCACAGATACGCAGTATTTT,CSGTGTSGSTDTQYF
NA,TRBJ2-7,NA,TRBV12-3/TRBV12-4,TGTGCCAGCAGCCACCCGAACAGGGACGAGCAGTACTTC,CASSHPNRDEQYF
TRBD2,TRBJ2-1,NA,TRBV10-3,TGTGCCATCAGTGAGCCAATAGCGGGGGCCTCTAGAAATGAGCAGTTCTTC,CAISEPIAGASRNEQFF
TRBD1,TRBJ1-4,once,TRBV9,TGTGCCAGCAGCCAGGGGGGCCTCCCTGCAACTAATGAAAAACTGTTTTTT,CASSQGGLPATNEKLFF
TRBD2,TRBJ2-5,NA,TRBV12-3/TRBV12-4,TGTGCCAGCAGTGGGACTAGCGGGGGTTGGGAGACCCAGTACTTC,CASSGTSGGWETQYF
NA,TRBJ1-2,NA,TRBV7-8,TGTGCCAGCAGCTCCCGACAGGTTGTGGACTATGGCTACACCTTC,CASSSRQVVDYGYTF
NA,TRBJ1-1,many,TRBV15,TGTGCCACCAGCCTTAGGATAGCGACGAACACTGAAGCTTTCTTT,CATSLRIATNTEAFF
NA,TRBJ2-1,NA,TRBV28,TGTGCCAGCAGTTTCCTAGAAAACGATGAGCAGTTCTTC,CASSFLENDEQFF
TRBD2,TRBJ2-5,NA,TRBV9,TGTGCCAGCAGCGTAGGGGTAGCGGGGGAAAGAAGAACCCAGTACTTC,CASSVGVAGERRTQYF
NA,TRBJ1-6,NA,TRBV21-1,TGTGCCAGCAGCAACGGTCAGGTCAACCCCCCCCACTTT,CASSNGQVNPPHF
NA,TRBJ2-1,NA,TRBV7-8,TGTGCCAGCAGCTTCCGGGAACGGAGCCTAGAATTCAATGAGCAGTTCTTC,CASSFRERSLEFNEQFF
TRBD1,TRBJ2-1,few,TRBV24-1,TGTGCCCCAACAGGGGGTCGCAAGTGTGGGGAGCAGTTCTTC,CAPTGGRKCGEQFF
NA,TRBJ2-1,NA,TRBV24-1,TGTGCCACCGCGCTGCGAAGGTCGGGTGAGCAGTTCTTC,CATALRRSGEQFF
NA,TRBJ2-7,NA,TRBV27,TGTGCCAGCAGTTTATGGTTCGGGATACCCTACGAGCAGTACTTC,CASSLWFGIPYEQYF
NA,TRBJ1-1,NA,TRBV6-2/TRBV6-3,TGTGCCAGCAGCCGTGCGTCGCGAGCTTTCTTT,CASSRASRAFF
NA,TRBJ1-6,NA,TRBV7-6,TGTGCCAGCAGCTTAGCGCAAGGGGTCAATTCACCCCTCCACTTT,CASSLAQGVNSPLHF
NA,TRBJ2-1,few,TRBV11-3,TGTGCCAGCAGCTTAGAAGGGGCGGTCGGAAATAATGAGCAGTTCTTC,CASSLEGAVGNNEQFF
NA,TRBJ2-1,few,TRBV10-3,TGTGCCATCAGTGAGGTAGACACCGGCTCCTACAATGAGCAGTTCTTC,CAISEVDTGSYNEQFF
NA,TRBJ1-1,NA,TRBV6-6,TGTGCCTCTTCTCAATCGCGAGTGAACACTGAAGCTTTCTTT,CASSQSRVNTEAFF
NA,TRBJ2-3,NA,TRBV29-1,TGCAGCGTTGAAGGCTCCCCAAGCACAGATACGCAGTATTTT,CSVEGSPSTDTQYF
TRBD1,TRBJ2-7,NA,TRBV27,TGTGCCAGCAGGACAGGGACGGGGTTTTACAATGAGCAGTACTTC,CASRTGTGFYNEQYF
NA,TRBJ2-1,many,TRBV6-4,TGTGCCAGCAGTGACGCTGACAACAATGAGCAGTTCTTC,CASSDADNNEQFF
NA,TRBJ2-1,NA,TRBV12-3/TRBV12-4,TGTGCCAGCAGTTTAGCGAAGGGGTCGGCGGAGCAGTTCTTC,CASSLAKGSAEQFF
TRBD2,TRBJ2-5,NA,TRBV28,TGTGCCAGCAGGTCGACTAGCTCGGGAGAGACCCAGTACTTC,CASRSTSSGETQYF
TRBD1,TRBJ2-7,NA,TRBV6-2/TRBV6-3,TGTGCCGGCTCCGGGACAGGGAAAGGCTACGAGCAGTACTTC,CAGSGTGKGYEQYF
NA,TRBJ2-1,NA,TRBV27,TGTGCCAGCAGTTTATCACGGGGTGGGAGCAATGAGCAGTTCTTC,CASSLSRGGSNEQFF
TRBD2,TRBJ2-5,many,TRBV7-2,TGTGCCAGCAGCCCCCGACTAGCGGGGGAAGAGACCCAGTACTTC,CASSPRLAGEETQYF
NA,TRBJ2-1,few,TRBV7-9,TGTGCCAGCAGTGGGCTCGACTCCTACAATGAGCAGTTCTTC,CASSGLDSYNEQFF
NA,TRBJ2-7,NA,TRBV6-5,TGTGCCAGCAGTCGAGACAGCGACATCTACGAGCAGTACTTC,CASSRDSDIYEQYF